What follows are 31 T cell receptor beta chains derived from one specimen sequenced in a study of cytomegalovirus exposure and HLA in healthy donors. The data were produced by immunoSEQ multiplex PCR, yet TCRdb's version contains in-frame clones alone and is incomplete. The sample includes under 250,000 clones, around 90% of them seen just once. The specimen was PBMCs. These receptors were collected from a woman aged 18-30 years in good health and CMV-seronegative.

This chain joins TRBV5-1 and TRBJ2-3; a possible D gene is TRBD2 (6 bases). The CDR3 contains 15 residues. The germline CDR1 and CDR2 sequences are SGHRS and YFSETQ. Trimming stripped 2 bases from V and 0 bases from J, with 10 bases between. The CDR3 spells CASSFAGTSTDTQYF. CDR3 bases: TGCGCCAGCAGCTTTGCCGGGACTAGCACAGATACGCAGTATTTT.

CDR3 protein: CATRESSYNEQFF. DNA for the CDR3: TGTGCCACCAGGGAATCCTCCTACAATGAGCAGTTCTTC. V gene TRBV19 combines with J gene TRBJ2-1; D is possibly TRBD1 (5 bases). The CDR3 sequence is 13 residues long. Germline-derived CDR1 and CDR2 are LNHDA and SQIVND (reference sequence). V lost 10 bases, J lost 0 bases, and 10 bases lay in between.

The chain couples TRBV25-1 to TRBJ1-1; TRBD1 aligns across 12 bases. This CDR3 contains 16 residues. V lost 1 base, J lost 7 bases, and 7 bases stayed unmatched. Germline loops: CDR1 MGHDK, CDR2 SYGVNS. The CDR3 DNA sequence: TGTGCCAGCAGTGAATGGGGGACAGGGGGCTTGGATGAAGCTTTCTTT. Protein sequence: CASSEWGTGGLDEAFF.

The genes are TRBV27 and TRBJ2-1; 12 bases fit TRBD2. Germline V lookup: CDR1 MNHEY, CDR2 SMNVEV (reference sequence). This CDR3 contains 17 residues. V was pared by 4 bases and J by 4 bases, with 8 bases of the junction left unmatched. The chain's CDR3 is CASSSGASGRGYNEQFF. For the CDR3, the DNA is TGTGCCAGCAGTTCAGGGGCTAGCGGGAGGGGTTACAATGAGCAGTTCTTC.

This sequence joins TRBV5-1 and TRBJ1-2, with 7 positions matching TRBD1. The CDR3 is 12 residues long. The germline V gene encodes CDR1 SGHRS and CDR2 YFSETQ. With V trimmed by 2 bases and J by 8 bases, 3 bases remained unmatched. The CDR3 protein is CASSLTGVGYTF. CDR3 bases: TGCGCCAGCAGCTTAACAGGGGTCGGCTACACCTTC.

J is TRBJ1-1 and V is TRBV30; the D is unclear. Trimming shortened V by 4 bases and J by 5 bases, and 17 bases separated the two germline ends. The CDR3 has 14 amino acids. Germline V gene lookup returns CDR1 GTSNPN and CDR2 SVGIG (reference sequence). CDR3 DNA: TGTGCCTGGACCATGTCTATCGGAGCGACTGAAGCTTTCTTT. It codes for CAWTMSIGATEAFF.

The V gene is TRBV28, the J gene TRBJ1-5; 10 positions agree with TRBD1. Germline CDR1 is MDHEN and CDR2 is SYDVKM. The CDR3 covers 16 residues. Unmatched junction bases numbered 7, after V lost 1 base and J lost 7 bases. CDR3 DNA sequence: TGTGCCAGCAGTTTATCAACCGGGACAGGGGTCCAGCCCCAGCATTTT. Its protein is CASSLSTGTGVQPQHF.

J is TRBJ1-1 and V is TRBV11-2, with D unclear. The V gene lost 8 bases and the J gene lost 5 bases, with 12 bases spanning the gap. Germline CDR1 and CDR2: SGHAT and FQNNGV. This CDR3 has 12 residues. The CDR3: CASCGVETEAFF. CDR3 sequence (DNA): TGTGCCAGCTGTGGAGTAGAGACTGAAGCTTTCTTT.

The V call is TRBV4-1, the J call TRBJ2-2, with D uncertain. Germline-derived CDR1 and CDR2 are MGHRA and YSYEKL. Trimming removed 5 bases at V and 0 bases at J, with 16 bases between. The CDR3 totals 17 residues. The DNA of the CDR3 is TGCGCCAGCAGCTTCCCTGAGCGTACCGCGAACACCGGGGAGCTGTTTTTT. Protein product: CASSFPERTANTGELFF.

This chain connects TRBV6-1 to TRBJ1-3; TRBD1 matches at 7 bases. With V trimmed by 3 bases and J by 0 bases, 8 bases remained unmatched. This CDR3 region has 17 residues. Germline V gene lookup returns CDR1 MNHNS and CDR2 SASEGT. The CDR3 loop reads CASSDLTPGGSGNTIYF. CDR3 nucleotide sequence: TGTGCCAGCAGTGACCTAACCCCAGGGGGCTCTGGAAACACCATATATTTT.

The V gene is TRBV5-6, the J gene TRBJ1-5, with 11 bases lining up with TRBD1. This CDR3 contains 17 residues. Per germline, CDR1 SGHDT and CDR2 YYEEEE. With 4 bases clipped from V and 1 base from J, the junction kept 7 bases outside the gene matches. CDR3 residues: CASSTRDRGISNQPQHF. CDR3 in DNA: TGTGCCAGCAGCACCCGGGACAGGGGGATCAGCAATCAGCCCCAGCATTTT.

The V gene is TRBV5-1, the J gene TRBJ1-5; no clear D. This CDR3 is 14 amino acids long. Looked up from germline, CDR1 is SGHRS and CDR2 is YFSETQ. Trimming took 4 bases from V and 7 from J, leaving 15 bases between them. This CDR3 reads CASSRIRLRQPQHF. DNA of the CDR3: TGCGCCAGCAGCCGCATCAGGCTCAGGCAGCCCCAGCATTTT.

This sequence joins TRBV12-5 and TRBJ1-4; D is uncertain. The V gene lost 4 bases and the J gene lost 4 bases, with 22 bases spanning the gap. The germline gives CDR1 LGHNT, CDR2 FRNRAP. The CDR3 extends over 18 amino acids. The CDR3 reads CASGYEGVNGFNNEKLFF. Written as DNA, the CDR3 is TGTGCTAGTGGTTATGAGGGTGTTAATGGGTTTAATAATGAAAAACTGTTTTTT. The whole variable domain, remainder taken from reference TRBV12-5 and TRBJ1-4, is DARVTQTPRHKVTEMGQEVTMRCQPILGHNTVFWYRQTMMQGLELLAYFRNRAPLDDSGMPKDRFSAEMPDATLATLKIQPSEPRDSAVYFCASGYEGVNGFNNEKLFFGSGTQLSVL.

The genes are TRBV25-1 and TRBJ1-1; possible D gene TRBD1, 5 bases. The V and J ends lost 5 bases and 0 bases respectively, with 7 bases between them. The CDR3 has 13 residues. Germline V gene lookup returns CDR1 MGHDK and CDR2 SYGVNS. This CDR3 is CASSQTVNTEAFF. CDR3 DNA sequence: TGTGCCAGCAGTCAGACAGTGAACACTGAAGCTTTCTTT.

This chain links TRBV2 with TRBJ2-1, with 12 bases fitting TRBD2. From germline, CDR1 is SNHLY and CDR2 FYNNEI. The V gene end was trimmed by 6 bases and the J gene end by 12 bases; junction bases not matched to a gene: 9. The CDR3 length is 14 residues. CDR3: CASRVGLAGTLQFF. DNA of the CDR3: TGTGCCAGCAGAGTAGGACTAGCGGGGACCCTGCAGTTCTTC.

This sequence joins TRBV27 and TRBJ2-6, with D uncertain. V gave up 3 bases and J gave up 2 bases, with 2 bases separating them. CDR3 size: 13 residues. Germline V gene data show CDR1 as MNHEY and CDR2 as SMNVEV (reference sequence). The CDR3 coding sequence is TGTGCCAGCAGTTTCACTGGGGCCAACGTCCTGACTTTC. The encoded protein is CASSFTGANVLTF.

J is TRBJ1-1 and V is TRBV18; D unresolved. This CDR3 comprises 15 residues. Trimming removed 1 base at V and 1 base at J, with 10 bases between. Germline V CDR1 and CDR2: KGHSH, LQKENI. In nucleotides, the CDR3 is TGTGCCAGCTCACCACGAGGCAGCCAGAACACTGAAGCTTTCTTT. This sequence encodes CASSPRGSQNTEAFF.

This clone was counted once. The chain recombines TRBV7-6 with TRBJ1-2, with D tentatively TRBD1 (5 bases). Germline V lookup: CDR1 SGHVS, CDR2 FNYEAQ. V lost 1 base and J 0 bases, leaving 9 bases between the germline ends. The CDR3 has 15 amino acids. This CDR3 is CASSLGTKANYGYTF. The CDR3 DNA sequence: TGTGCCAGCAGCTTAGGGACAAAAGCTAACTATGGCTACACCTTC. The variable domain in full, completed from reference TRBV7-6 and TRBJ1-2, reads GAGVSQSPRYKVTKRGQDVALRCDPISGHVSLYWYRQALGQGPEFLTYFNYEAQQDKSGLPNDRFSAERPEGSISTLTIQRTEQRDSAMYRCASSLGTKANYGYTFGSGTRLTVV.

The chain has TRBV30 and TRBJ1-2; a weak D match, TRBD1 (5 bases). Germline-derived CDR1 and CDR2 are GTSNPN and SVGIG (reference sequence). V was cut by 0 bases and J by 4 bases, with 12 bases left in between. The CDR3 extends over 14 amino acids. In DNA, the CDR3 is TGTGCCTGGAGTGTACAGGCCAGCGCCTATGGCTACACCTTC. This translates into CAWSVQASAYGYTF.

CDR3 sequence: CASSSRDSNEQFF. The CDR3 DNA follows: TGTGCCAGCAGCTCCCGGGACTCCAATGAGCAGTTCTTC. The genes are TRBV7-9 and TRBJ2-1, with a tentative D call TRBD2 (6 bases). There are 13 residues in the CDR3. Trimming pared 4 bases from V and 6 bases from J, leaving 10 bases between. Germline V gives CDR1 SEHNR, CDR2 FQNEAQ (reference sequence).

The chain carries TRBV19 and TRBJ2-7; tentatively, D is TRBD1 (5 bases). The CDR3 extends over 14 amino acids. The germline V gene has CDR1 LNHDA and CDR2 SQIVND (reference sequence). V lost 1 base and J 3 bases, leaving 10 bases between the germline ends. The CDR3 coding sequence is TGTGCCAGTAGTATAGGGCAGGGCAGCTACGAGCAGTACTTC. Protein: CASSIGQGSYEQYF.

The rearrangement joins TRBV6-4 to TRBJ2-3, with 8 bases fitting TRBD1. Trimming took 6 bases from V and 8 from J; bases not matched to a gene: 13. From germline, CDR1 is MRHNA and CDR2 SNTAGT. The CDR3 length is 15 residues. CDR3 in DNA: TGTGCCAGCAGGACCCAAGGACAGGGCGCTGGTACGCAGTATTTT. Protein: CASRTQGQGAGTQYF.

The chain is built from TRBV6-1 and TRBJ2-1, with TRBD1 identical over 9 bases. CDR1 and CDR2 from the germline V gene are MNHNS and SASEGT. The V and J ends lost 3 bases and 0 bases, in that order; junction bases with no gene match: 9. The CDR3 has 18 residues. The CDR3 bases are TGTGCCAGCAGTGATTACCGGGACAGGGCAAACTCCTACAATGAGCAGTTCTTC. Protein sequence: CASSDYRDRANSYNEQFF.

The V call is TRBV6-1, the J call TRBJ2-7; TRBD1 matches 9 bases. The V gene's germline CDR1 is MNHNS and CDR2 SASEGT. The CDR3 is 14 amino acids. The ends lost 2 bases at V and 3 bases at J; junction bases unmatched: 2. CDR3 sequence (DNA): TGTGCCAGCAGTGAACAGACAGGGGGCTACGAGCAGTACTTC. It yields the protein CASSEQTGGYEQYF.

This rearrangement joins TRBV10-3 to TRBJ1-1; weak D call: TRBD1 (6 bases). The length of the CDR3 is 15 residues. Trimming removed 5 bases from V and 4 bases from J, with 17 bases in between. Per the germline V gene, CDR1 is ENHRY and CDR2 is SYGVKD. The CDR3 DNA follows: TGTGCCATCAGTCGGGACAAAGAAAGTGCCACTGAAGCTTTCTTT. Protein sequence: CAISRDKESATEAFF.

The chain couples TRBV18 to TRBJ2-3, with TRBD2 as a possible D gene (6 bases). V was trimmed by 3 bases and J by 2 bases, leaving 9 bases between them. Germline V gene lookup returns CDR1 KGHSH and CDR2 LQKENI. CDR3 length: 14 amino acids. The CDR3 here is CASSPRDSTDTQYF. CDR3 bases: TGTGCCAGCTCACCGAGGGACTCCACAGATACGCAGTATTTT.

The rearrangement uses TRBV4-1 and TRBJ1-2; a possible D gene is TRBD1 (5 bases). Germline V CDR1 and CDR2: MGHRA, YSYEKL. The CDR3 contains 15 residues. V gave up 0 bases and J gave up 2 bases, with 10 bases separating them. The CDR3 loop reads CASSQEGLLNYGYTF. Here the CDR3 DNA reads TGCGCCAGCAGCCAAGAGGGACTGTTGAACTATGGCTACACCTTC.

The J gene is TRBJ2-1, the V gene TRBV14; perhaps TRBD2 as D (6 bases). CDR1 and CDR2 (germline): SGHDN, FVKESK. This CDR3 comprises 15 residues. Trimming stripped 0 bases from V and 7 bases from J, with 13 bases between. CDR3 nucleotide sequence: TGTGCCAGCAGCCAAGATGGAGGGGCCCGGAATGAGCAGTTCTTC. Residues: CASSQDGGARNEQFF.

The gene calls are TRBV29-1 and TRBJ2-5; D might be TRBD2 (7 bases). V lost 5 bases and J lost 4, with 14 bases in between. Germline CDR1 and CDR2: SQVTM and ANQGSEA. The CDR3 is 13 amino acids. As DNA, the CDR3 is TGCAGCGTTTCTACAGGGAGGGGAGAGACCCAGTACTTC. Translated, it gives CSVSTGRGETQYF. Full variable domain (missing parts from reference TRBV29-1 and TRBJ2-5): SAVISQKPSRDICQRGTSLTIQCQVDSQVTMMFWYRQQPGQSLTLIATANQGSEATYESGFVIDKFPISRPNLTFSTLTVSNMSPEDSSIYLCSVSTGRGETQYFGPGTRLLVL.

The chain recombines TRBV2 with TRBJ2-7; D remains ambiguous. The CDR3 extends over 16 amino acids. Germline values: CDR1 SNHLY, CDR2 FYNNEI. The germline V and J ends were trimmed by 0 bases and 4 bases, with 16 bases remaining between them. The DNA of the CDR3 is TGTGCCAGCAGTGAAGCGGTAGCTAGTTTTGCATACGAGCAGTACTTC. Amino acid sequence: CASSEAVASFAYEQYF.

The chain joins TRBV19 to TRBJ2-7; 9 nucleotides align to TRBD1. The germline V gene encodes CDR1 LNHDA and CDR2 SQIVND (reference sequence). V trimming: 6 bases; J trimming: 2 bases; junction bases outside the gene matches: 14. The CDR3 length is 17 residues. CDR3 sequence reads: CASSPKGRGTGTYEQYF. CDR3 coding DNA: TGTGCCAGTAGCCCCAAGGGGCGGGGGACAGGGACCTACGAGCAGTACTTC.